This T cell receptor (beta chain) appears in the sequencing data of a study of T cell repertoires in cytomegalovirus infection. Study-level information: Public TCR beta signature analysis indicated the presence of both CMV infection and matching HLA type.

Notes on this clonotype: Its antigen remains unknown.

TCRdb analysed the reads with MiXCR anew, one entry per CDR3 protein. The table lists roughly 500,000 distinct CDR3 sequences, 11% of them singletons, with approximately 10% in the top ten. The V segment lost 7 bases and the J segment 0 bases; nucleotides outside the gene matches: 4. The CDR3 totals 13 residues. The V gene's germline CDR1 is DFQATT and CDR2 SNEGSKA (reference sequence). Study results and limitations: Cumulative frequency of public TCR beta families picked out carriers of CMV plus the relevant HLA. HLA-C-restricted CMV clonotypes gave the most frequent clonotype in two of eight donors.

This receptor was obtained from a human donor in good health (CMV status not recorded). Some clones in this sample may be carry-over from other donors' samples. Sample: PBMCs. The chain is built from TRBV20-1 and TRBJ2-3; TRBD2 matches at 7 bases. CDR3 nucleotide sequence: TGCAGTGTTATGCGGGGGAGCACAGATACGCAGTATTTT. This codes for CSVMRGSTDTQYF.